This T cell receptor (beta chain) was sequenced for a study of vaccination and CD4 T cells after COVID-19. Note on this clonotype: Its antigen is not identified.

Stated treatment: approximately nine-day PBMC culture with coronavirus spike peptide pools or control peptides (ViraFEST assay). Culture conditions combined around 2 million PBMCs per well with 9.5 to 10 IU/ml IL-2 and 7.5 to 10 ug/ml peptide pools. Per the germline V gene, CDR1 is SGHVS and CDR2 is FNYEAQ. The CDR3 runs to 13 residues. Trimming stripped 3 bases from V and 7 bases from J, with 13 bases between. Cultured CD4+ T cell DNA underwent sequencing with the Oncomine TCR Beta short-read assay. The genomic DNA was obtained from cultured CD4+ T cells by extraction with the QIAamp micro DNA kit. Via MiXCR, TCRdb re-called the PCR reads, giving one row per CDR3 protein. The profile covers some 23,000 distinct CDR3 sequences, with 60% to 80% appearing a single time and about 17% taken by the ten largest.

This clonotype was sampled from a human donor who received a COVID-19 vaccine. Sequencing was performed on CD4+ T cells from blood, cultured in vitro, taken after SARS-CoV-2 vaccination. The genes are TRBV7-6 and TRBJ2-7; D is undetermined. In nucleotides, the CDR3 is TGTGCCAGCAGCTTGACTCTTTCCCGGGAGCAGTACTTC. It translates to CASSLTLSREQYF.